The clone carrying this T cell receptor beta chain was counted only a few times. Its antigen is unknown. The protocol was immunoSEQ multiplex PCR, while the TCRdb copy is restricted to in-frame clones and leaves out a portion. The data contain some 60,000 clones, around four fifths of them singletons. Time point specified: week 47, end of study. Doses of 300 ug of mutant IDH1 20-mer peptide were given with topical imiquimod. The donor cohort comprised cases of new WHO grade 3 or 4 IDH1-mutant, ATRX-lost astrocytoma. This sample stems from a study of a mutant IDH1 vaccine in newly diagnosed glioma. Study summary: Of the patients given treatment, approximately 60% were male and 37.5% were female, and a mean age of approximately 40 years was recorded. Patients' prior therapy spanned radiotherapy, temozolomide, or both; most underwent both.

Losses at the gene ends were 8 bases for V and 3 bases for J; bases not matched to a gene: 6. This CDR3 has 14 residues. CDR1 ENHRY and CDR2 SYGVKD come from the germline V gene. Overall study results and limits: Pseudoprogression seemingly bore no relation to changes in top peripheral T cell clonotypes.

The sequenced sample was PBMCs, obtained from a glioma patient whose treatment included an IDH1 peptide vaccine. This TCR derives from a man aged 25-45 years with glioma. J is TRBJ1-5 and V is TRBV10-3; TRBD1 agrees at 8 bases. CDR3 bases: TGTGCCATCTCGGGACAGGAGGACAATCAGCCCCAGCATTTT. The encoded protein is CAISGQEDNQPQHF.